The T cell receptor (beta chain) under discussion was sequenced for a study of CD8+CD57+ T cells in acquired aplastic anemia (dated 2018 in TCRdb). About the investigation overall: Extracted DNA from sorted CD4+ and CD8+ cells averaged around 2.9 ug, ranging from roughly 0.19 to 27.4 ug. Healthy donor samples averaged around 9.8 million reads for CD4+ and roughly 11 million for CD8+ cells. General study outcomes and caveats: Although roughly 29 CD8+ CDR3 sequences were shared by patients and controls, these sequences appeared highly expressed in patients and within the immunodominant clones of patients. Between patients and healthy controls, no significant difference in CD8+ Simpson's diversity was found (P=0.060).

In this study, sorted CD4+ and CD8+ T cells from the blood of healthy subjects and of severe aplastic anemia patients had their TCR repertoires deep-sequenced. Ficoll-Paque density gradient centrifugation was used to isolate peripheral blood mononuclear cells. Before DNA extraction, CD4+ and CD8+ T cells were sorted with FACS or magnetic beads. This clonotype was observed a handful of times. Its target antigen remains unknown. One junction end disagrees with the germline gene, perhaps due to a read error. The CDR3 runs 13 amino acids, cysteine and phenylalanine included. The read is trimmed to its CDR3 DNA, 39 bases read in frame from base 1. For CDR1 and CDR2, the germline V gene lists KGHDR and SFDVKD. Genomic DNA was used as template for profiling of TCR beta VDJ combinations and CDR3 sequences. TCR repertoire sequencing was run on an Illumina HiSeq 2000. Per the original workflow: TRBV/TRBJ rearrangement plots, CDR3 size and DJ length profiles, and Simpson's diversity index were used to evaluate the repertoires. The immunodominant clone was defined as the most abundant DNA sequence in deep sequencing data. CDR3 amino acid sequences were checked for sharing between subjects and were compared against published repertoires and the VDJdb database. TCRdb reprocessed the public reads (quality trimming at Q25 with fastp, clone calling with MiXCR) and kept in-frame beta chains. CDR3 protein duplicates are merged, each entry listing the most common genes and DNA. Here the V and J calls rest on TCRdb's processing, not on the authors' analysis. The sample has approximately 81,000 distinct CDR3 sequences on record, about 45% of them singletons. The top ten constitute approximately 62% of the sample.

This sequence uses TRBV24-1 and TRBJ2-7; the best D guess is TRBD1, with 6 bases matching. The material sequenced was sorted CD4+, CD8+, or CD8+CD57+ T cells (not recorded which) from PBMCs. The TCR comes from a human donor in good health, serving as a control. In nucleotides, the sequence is TGTGCCACCAGTGACTCAGGGGCCTACGAGCTGTACTTC. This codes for CATSDSGAYELYF.